The 20 T cell receptor beta chains presented below share a single source sample, sequenced in a study of T cell changes during pregnancy in multiple sclerosis. The table came from immunoSEQ multiplex PCR; TCRdb's copy has only in-frame clones and leaves some out. The sample has a few thousand clones, roughly 77% seen once; the top ten hold 30% to 40%. The sequenced material came from CD4+ T cells from PBMCs (not recorded whether the cells were cultured). These receptor sequences come from a female patient with multiple sclerosis, enrolled in a pregnancy study. Some clones in this sample may be carry-over from other donors' samples.

The chain recombines TRBV6-5 with TRBJ2-7; TRBD1 aligns across 7 bases. This CDR3 has 14 amino acids. CDR1 and CDR2 (germline): MNHEY, SVGAGI. V lost 5 bases and J lost 3; bases outside the gene matches: 7. CDR3 amino acids: CASSEGTDIYEQYF. In nucleotides, the CDR3 is TGTGCCAGCAGTGAAGGGACAGACATCTACGAGCAGTACTTC.

The J gene is TRBJ2-5, the V gene TRBV5-1, with 13 nucleotides matching TRBD2. This CDR3 is 15 amino acids long. The germline gives CDR1 SGHRS, CDR2 YFSETQ. Trimming cost V 1 base and J 7 bases; bases outside gene matches: 4. CDR3 in amino acids: CASSLRLAGGGTQYF. The DNA for the CDR3 is TGCGCCAGCAGCTTGCGACTAGCGGGAGGCGGGACCCAGTACTTC.

This clone was seen only once. The genes are TRBV5-1 and TRBJ2-6; unclear D gene. This CDR3 is built from 15 residues. The V gene lost 7 bases and the J gene lost 2 bases, with 13 bases spanning the gap. The germline gives CDR1 SGHRS, CDR2 YFSETQ. Here the CDR3 reads CASSPGATGANVLTF. The CDR3 DNA reads as TGCGCCAGCTCCCCCGGCGCGACTGGGGCCAACGTCCTGACTTTC.

The gene calls are TRBV7-9 and TRBJ2-7; 9 nucleotides match TRBD1. Germline V gene data show CDR1 as SEHNR and CDR2 as FQNEAQ (reference sequence). The CDR3 extends over 14 amino acids. With 5 bases clipped from V and 1 base from J, the junction kept 3 bases outside the gene matches. The CDR3: CASSRDRVSYEQYF. CDR3 nucleotides: TGTGCCAGCAGCCGGGACAGGGTTTCCTACGAGCAGTACTTC.

The chain has TRBV7-7 and TRBJ2-1; tentative D call: TRBD1 (6 bases). V dropped 5 bases and J dropped 9 bases, with 14 bases sitting between them. This CDR3 region has 13 residues. Germline V lookup: CDR1 SSHAT, CDR2 FNYEAQ (reference sequence). CDR3 region: CASSIRTDSEQFF. The CDR3 DNA is TGTGCCAGCAGCATCCGGACAGACAGTGAGCAGTTCTTC.

The chain combines TRBV27 with TRBJ1-3; D might be TRBD1 (6 bases). Germline CDR1 MNHEY, CDR2 SMNVEV (reference sequence). V lost 4 bases, J lost 0 bases, and 10 bases lay in between. CDR3 length: 15 residues. The CDR3 DNA reads as TGTGCCAGCAGTTCTACAGGGATCTCTGGAAACACCATATATTTT. Translation gives CASSSTGISGNTIYF.

This chain uses TRBV6-6 with TRBJ2-7, with TRBD2 matching 7 bases. The CDR3 consists of 13 residues. Germline trimming cut 1 base from V and 6 bases from J; bases unmatched to any gene: 3. Per germline, CDR1 MNHNY and CDR2 SVGAGI (reference sequence). CDR3 DNA sequence: TGTGCCAGCAGTTACTGGCGGGGGACCGAGCAGTACTTC. This sequence encodes CASSYWRGTEQYF.

The chain recombines TRBV5-1 with TRBJ1-3; a weak D match, TRBD1 (6 bases). The CDR3 length is 14 residues. The V gene lost 3 bases and the J gene lost 3 bases, with 10 bases spanning the gap. Germline V gives CDR1 SGHRS, CDR2 YFSETQ. CDR3: CASSSGADGNTIYF. CDR3 DNA: TGCGCCAGCAGCTCGGGGGCAGATGGAAACACCATATATTTT.

This clone appeared a single time. The V and J genes are TRBV27 and TRBJ2-7; TRBD2 matches 10 bases. CDR3 length: 17 amino acids. With V trimmed by 1 base and J by 0 bases, 6 bases remained unmatched. Germline V gene data show CDR1 as MNHEY and CDR2 as SMNVEV (reference sequence). The CDR3 nucleotides read TGTGCCAGCAGTTTATTTCGGACTAGCGGTCCCTCCTACGAGCAGTACTTC. Translation: CASSLFRTSGPSYEQYF.

The chain carries TRBV28 and TRBJ2-3; 8 bases are shared with TRBD2. V shed 4 bases and J 1 base; nucleotides not matched to a gene: 13. The length of the CDR3 is 18 residues. Germline CDR1 is MDHEN and CDR2 is SYDVKM. The CDR3 region has the DNA TGTGCCAGCAGTTCCCTAGCGGGTCGACTGGGAGGCACAGATACGCAGTATTTT. Amino acids: CASSSLAGRLGGTDTQYF.

This clone came up once. V is TRBV7-9 and J is TRBJ1-1; 9 bases fit TRBD1. From germline, CDR1 is SEHNR and CDR2 FQNEAQ (reference sequence). CDR3 size: 16 residues. The J segment lost 2 bases and the V segment lost 3 bases, leaving 7 bases of the junction unmatched. The CDR3 reads CASSLGQGMANTEAFF. The CDR3 DNA sequence: TGTGCCAGCAGCTTGGGACAGGGAATGGCCAACACTGAAGCTTTCTTT.

Only one count was recorded for this clone. This chain links TRBV5-1 with TRBJ1-6; TRBD1 matches 7 bases. The CDR3 sequence is 15 residues long. Per germline, CDR1 SGHRS and CDR2 YFSETQ. The V segment lost 2 bases and the J segment 7 bases; nucleotides outside the gene matches: 6. The CDR3 region has the DNA TGCGCCAGCAGCTTCACAGGGGCTCGGAATTCACCCCTCCACTTT. Translating it yields CASSFTGARNSPLHF.

The chain combines TRBV19 with TRBJ2-5; D is perhaps TRBD1 (5 bases). Trimming took 3 bases from V and 3 from J, leaving 8 bases between them. Germline CDR1 and CDR2: LNHDA and SQIVND (reference sequence). The CDR3 has 13 residues. In DNA, the CDR3 is TGTGCCAGTAGTATTCGCAGGGAAGAGACCCAGTACTTC. Its protein product is CASSIRREETQYF.

The J gene is TRBJ1-2, the V gene TRBV1. TRBV1 is termed a pseudogene. The CDR3 covers 17 residues. The CDR3 spells CTSRLKSLLRKTYGYTF. The DNA for the CDR3 is TGCACCAGCAGACTGAAAAGTTTGTTGCGAAAGACCTATGGCTACACCTTC.

The gene calls are TRBV29-1 and TRBJ1-1, with D perhaps matching TRBD1 (6 bases). CDR3 length: 12 amino acids. Germline V gives CDR1 SQVTM, CDR2 ANQGSEA. The germline V and J ends were trimmed by 4 bases and 5 bases, with 11 bases remaining between them. CDR3 in amino acids: CSVVRRGTEAFF. The CDR3 bases are TGCAGCGTTGTTAGAAGGGGGACTGAAGCTTTCTTT.

This clone was picked up one time. The chain joins TRBV6-1 to TRBJ1-1; no definite D call. The germline CDR1 and CDR2 sequences are MNHNS and SASEGT. The CDR3 runs to 13 residues. V was cut by 3 bases and J by 0 bases, with 5 bases left in between. CDR3 sequence: CASSDTLNTEAFF. The CDR3 DNA reads TGTGCCAGCAGTGACACCCTGAACACTGAAGCTTTCTTT.

The genes are TRBV28 and TRBJ1-2; 10 bases are a match to TRBD1. Germline CDR1 reads MDHEN; CDR2 reads SYDVKM. CDR3 length: 14 residues. The ends lost 4 bases at V and 6 bases at J; junction bases unmatched: 5. The CDR3 protein is CASSSPGTGDGYTF. The CDR3, as DNA: TGTGCCAGCAGTTCCCCCGGGACAGGGGATGGCTACACCTTC.

This clone is medium-sized in the sample. The rearrangement joins TRBV2 to TRBJ1-5, with TRBD1 matching 7 bases. In germline, CDR1 is SNHLY, CDR2 FYNNEI. V gave up 3 bases and J gave up 9 bases; unmatched junction bases: 8. The CDR3 runs to 14 residues. CDR3 coding DNA: TGTGCCAGCAGTGAGGAGGTCGGGACAGCGCCCCAGCATTTT. This gives the protein CASSEEVGTAPQHF.

The chain links TRBV5-4 to TRBJ1-3; 9 positions agree with TRBD1. Per germline, CDR1 SGHNT and CDR2 YYREEE (reference sequence). There are 17 residues in the CDR3. Trimming cost V 4 bases and J 1 base; bases outside gene matches: 9. The CDR3 reads CASSPSPGTGSGNTIYF. In DNA form, the CDR3 reads TGTGCCAGCAGCCCCAGTCCCGGGACAGGGTCTGGAAACACCATATATTTT.

This chain uses TRBV19 with TRBJ1-2; 9 bases line up with TRBD1. V lost 0 bases and J lost 4; bases outside the gene matches: 9. Germline V gives CDR1 LNHDA, CDR2 SQIVND (reference sequence). This CDR3 comprises 17 residues. CDR3: CASSIDSGQGFVYGYTF. CDR3 coding DNA: TGTGCCAGTAGTATAGATTCAGGACAGGGGTTTGTCTATGGCTACACCTTC.